The present T cell receptor beta chain was sequenced within a study of shared clonotypes between healthy human individuals. Study-level findings and limits: About 5% of naive CD4 clonotypes were shared across a handful of donors.

With regard to this clone: Its specificity is unknown.

The CDR3 spans 13 residues. V lost 6 bases to trimming and J lost 1 base, with 10 bases between them. The germline CDR1 and CDR2 sequences are LNHDA and SQIVND (reference sequence). Only in-frame clones appear in the TCRdb table, and some are missing; sequencing was by immunoSEQ multiplex PCR. Among a few million clones listed, approximately 92% were seen once. This TCR was sampled from a man between 18 and 29 years old in good health. Sequenced sample: naive CD4+ T cells sorted from blood. Subset given: CD45RA+ positively selected. The V and J genes are TRBV19 and TRBJ2-7; a possible D gene is TRBD2 (6 bases). The CDR3, as DNA: TGTGCCAGTAGCGGGAGCGCTTCCTACGAGCAGTACTTC. Translation: CASSGSASYEQYF.